What follows are 9 T cell receptor beta chains derived from one specimen sequenced in a study of graft-versus-host responses after intestinal transplantation. The table came from immunoSEQ multiplex PCR; TCRdb's copy has only in-frame clones and leaves some out. The sample records 70,000 to 95,000 clones, roughly 90% being singletons. Their antigens are not known. The sample was unstimulated CD4+ T cells sorted from spleen or lymph node cells, taken before intestinal transplant. The receptors come from a human donor who received an intestinal transplant.

This clone was seen once. The CDR3 sequence is CASSLLTTHTGELFF. CDR3 DNA: TGCGCCAGCAGTCTTTTAACTACCCACACCGGGGAGCTGTTTTTT. The gene calls are TRBV5-1 and TRBJ2-2; D ambiguous. This CDR3 has 15 residues. Trimming took 5 bases from V and 3 from J, leaving 14 bases between them. The germline V gene has CDR1 SGHRS and CDR2 YFSETQ. Looking up the rest from reference TRBV5-1 and TRBJ2-2 gives the full variable domain: KAGVTQTPRYLIKTRGQQVTLSCSPISGHRSVSWYQQTPGQGLQFLFEYFSETQRNKGNFPGRFSGRQFSNSRSEMNVSTLELGDSALYLCASSLLTTHTGELFFGEGSRLTVL.

The rearrangement uses TRBV5-1 and TRBJ2-3; weak D call: TRBD2 (5 bases). V lost 0 bases to trimming and J lost 1 base, with 9 bases between them. CDR3 size: 15 residues. CDR1 is SGHRS, CDR2 YFSETQ, per germline. In DNA form, the CDR3 reads TGCGCCAGCAGCTTGGCCTTCGGGGGCACAGATACGCAGTATTTT. Protein: CASSLAFGGTDTQYF.

The V gene is TRBV18, the J gene TRBJ1-1; perhaps TRBD1 as D (6 bases). This CDR3 spans 13 amino acids. The germline V and J ends were trimmed by 3 bases and 7 bases, with 12 bases remaining between them. Germline CDR1 is KGHSH and CDR2 is LQKENI. The CDR3 loop reads CASSPAQGVEAFF. Here the CDR3 DNA reads TGTGCCAGCTCACCGGCACAGGGCGTTGAAGCTTTCTTT.

The chain has TRBV6-5 and TRBJ2-7; 9 nucleotides line up with TRBD2. The CDR3 is 16 residues long. After removal of 4 bases from V and 0 bases from J, the junction contained 7 bases not matched to a gene. Germline V gene data show CDR1 as MNHEY and CDR2 as SVGAGI. CDR3 sequence: CASSFRTSVASYEQYF. The CDR3 DNA follows: TGTGCCAGCAGTTTTCGGACTAGCGTGGCCTCCTACGAGCAGTACTTC.

The chain combines TRBV5-1 with TRBJ2-2; TRBD1 might be the D (5 bases). Germline lookup yields CDR1 SGHRS and CDR2 YFSETQ. The CDR3 has 15 amino acids. The V end lost 4 bases, the J end lost 3 bases, and 13 bases lay between the germline ends. CDR3 sequence: CASSASGWDTGELFF. The CDR3 DNA follows: TGCGCCAGCAGCGCATCAGGGTGGGACACCGGGGAGCTGTTTTTT.

The rearrangement links TRBV6-5 to TRBJ1-2; TRBD1 is a possible D gene (5 bases). The CDR3 extends over 11 amino acids. Trimming removed 10 bases from V and 10 bases from J, with 16 bases in between. Germline V CDR1 and CDR2: MNHEY, SVGAGI. The CDR3 DNA follows: TGTGCCACCCACCGGGGGGGACCCTACACCTTC. The encoded protein is CATHRGGPYTF.

The rearrangement joins TRBV7-2 to TRBJ2-2, with 8 bases fitting TRBD2. Looked up from germline, CDR1 is SGHTA and CDR2 is FQGNSA. V gave up 5 bases and J gave up 2 bases; unmatched junction bases: 4. CDR3 length: 15 amino acids. CDR3 bases: TGTGCCAGCAGCACGCGGGGGGCCAACACCGGGGAGCTGTTTTTT. The encoded protein is CASSTRGANTGELFF.

V usage is TRBV6-1 and J usage is TRBJ1-3, with unresolved D. The CDR3 has 15 amino acids. The V gene's germline CDR1 is MNHNS and CDR2 SASEGT. This CDR3 reads CTTRPPGNSGNTIYF. The DNA for the CDR3 is TGTACCACCCGCCCCCCAGGCAATTCTGGAAACACCATATATTTT.

This rearrangement joins TRBV9 to TRBJ1-3, with D perhaps matching TRBD1 (5 bases). The germline CDR1 and CDR2 sequences are SGDLS and YYNGEE. The CDR3 contains 16 residues. The V end was cut by 3 bases, the J end by 0 bases, with 13 bases between. CDR3: CASSGGGNPSGNTIYF. The CDR3 DNA is TGTGCCAGCAGCGGGGGGGGGAATCCCTCTGGAAACACCATATATTTT.